These T cell receptor beta chains were read from a single sample in a study of shared clonotypes between healthy human individuals. Measured with immunoSEQ multiplex PCR; TCRdb has only the in-frame clones, and not every one. The profile shows roughly 550,000 clones, nearly 97% of them singletons. Sequenced input: naive CD8+ T cells sorted from blood. The receptor source for this set is a woman aged 25-40 years in good health. The CDR3 runs from the conserved cysteine through the conserved F or W. A D gene is named only where the DNA matches it firmly. For some rows the clone size is stated as once, few or many, or as a class when expanded; others skip it.

j_call: TRBJ2-5; v_call: TRBV9; d_call: NA; clone_size: NA; cdr3_aa: CASSPPAKQETQYF; cdr3_nt: TGTGCCAGCAGCCCCCCAGCCAAACAAGAGACCCAGTACTTC
j_call: TRBJ2-1; v_call: TRBV14; d_call: NA; clone_size: NA; cdr3_aa: CASSQVTGAYNEQFF; cdr3_nt: TGTGCCAGCAGCCAAGTGACGGGAGCGTACAATGAGCAGTTCTTC
j_call: TRBJ1-2; v_call: TRBV5-6; d_call: NA; clone_size: NA; cdr3_aa: CASSLVFGGNYGYTF; cdr3_nt: TGTGCCAGCAGCTTGGTATTCGGCGGCAACTATGGCTACACCTTC
j_call: TRBJ2-1; v_call: TRBV7-9; d_call: NA; clone_size: few; cdr3_aa: CASSLGVGDTIF; cdr3_nt: TGTGCCAGCAGCTTAGGGGTAGGGGACACCATCTTC
j_call: TRBJ2-7; v_call: TRBV9; d_call: NA; clone_size: NA; cdr3_aa: CASSALMDSYEQYF; cdr3_nt: TGTGCCAGCAGCGCCCTCATGGACAGCTACGAGCAGTACTTC
j_call: TRBJ2-7; v_call: TRBV5-1; d_call: NA; clone_size: once; cdr3_aa: CASSPGLSGPYEQYF; cdr3_nt: TGCGCCAGCAGCCCAGGATTAAGCGGTCCCTACGAGCAGTACTTC
j_call: TRBJ2-3; v_call: TRBV19; d_call: TRBD1; clone_size: once; cdr3_aa: CASSIQDREQDTQYF; cdr3_nt: TGTGCCAGTAGTATCCAGGACAGGGAGCAAGATACGCAGTATTTT
j_call: TRBJ2-3; v_call: TRBV27; d_call: TRBD2; clone_size: NA; cdr3_aa: CASSLRSSGYTDTQYF; cdr3_nt: TGTGCCAGCAGTTTAAGGTCTAGCGGATACACAGATACGCAGTATTTT
j_call: TRBJ2-7; v_call: TRBV5-4; d_call: TRBD2; clone_size: NA; cdr3_aa: CASSLRGSRSYEQYF; cdr3_nt: TGTGCCAGCAGCTTGCGCGGGAGTCGCAGCTACGAGCAGTACTTC
j_call: TRBJ2-7; v_call: TRBV27; d_call: NA; clone_size: NA; cdr3_aa: CASSFRDAYEQYF; cdr3_nt: TGTGCCAGCAGTTTCCGGGATGCCTACGAGCAGTACTTC
j_call: TRBJ2-5; v_call: TRBV28; d_call: NA; clone_size: once; cdr3_aa: CASSLFSGVKQETQYF; cdr3_nt: TGTGCCAGCAGTTTATTTTCTGGCGTTAAACAAGAGACCCAGTACTTC
j_call: TRBJ2-3; v_call: TRBV27; d_call: NA; clone_size: NA; cdr3_aa: CASSSRPDGLASTDTQYF; cdr3_nt: TGTGCCAGCAGTTCCCGACCGGATGGACTGGCTAGCACAGATACGCAGTATTTT
j_call: TRBJ1-6; v_call: TRBV19; d_call: NA; clone_size: once; cdr3_aa: CASSTKGEGSPLHF; cdr3_nt: TGTGCCAGTAGTACTAAGGGTGAAGGTTCACCCCTCCACTTT
j_call: TRBJ1-5; v_call: TRBV6-1; d_call: NA; clone_size: NA; cdr3_aa: CASSGYGDQPQHF; cdr3_nt: TGTGCCAGCAGTGGGTACGGCGATCAGCCCCAGCATTTT
j_call: TRBJ2-1; v_call: TRBV6-5; d_call: NA; clone_size: NA; cdr3_aa: CASRTASYNEQFF; cdr3_nt: TGTGCCAGCAGGACGGCTTCCTACAATGAGCAGTTCTTC
j_call: TRBJ2-7; v_call: TRBV27; d_call: NA; clone_size: NA; cdr3_aa: CASSPAPRYEQYF; cdr3_nt: TGTGCCAGCAGTCCTGCCCCGCGGTACGAGCAGTACTTC
j_call: TRBJ1-5; v_call: TRBV28; d_call: NA; clone_size: NA; cdr3_aa: CASTIGEERNQPQHF; cdr3_nt: TGTGCCAGTACTATAGGGGAAGAGAGGAATCAGCCCCAGCATTTT
j_call: TRBJ2-1; v_call: TRBV4-1; d_call: TRBD2; clone_size: NA; cdr3_aa: CASSHRTSGIYNEQFF; cdr3_nt: TGCGCCAGCAGCCACCGCACTAGCGGCATATACAATGAGCAGTTCTTC
j_call: TRBJ1-4; v_call: TRBV9; d_call: NA; clone_size: NA; cdr3_aa: CASSVGATNEKLFF; cdr3_nt: TGTGCCAGCAGCGTAGGTGCAACTAATGAAAAACTGTTTTTT
j_call: TRBJ2-5; v_call: TRBV4-1; d_call: NA; clone_size: NA; cdr3_aa: CASSRARGQETQYF; cdr3_nt: TGCGCCAGCAGCCGAGCGCGGGGTCAAGAGACCCAGTACTTC
j_call: TRBJ2-4; v_call: TRBV9; d_call: NA; clone_size: NA; cdr3_aa: CASSVEGRADDIQYF; cdr3_nt: TGTGCCAGCAGCGTAGAGGGCAGGGCCGATGACATTCAGTACTTC
j_call: TRBJ2-7; v_call: TRBV7-9; d_call: NA; clone_size: once; cdr3_aa: CASGDSGSYEQYF; cdr3_nt: TGTGCCAGCGGTGACAGCGGATCCTACGAGCAGTACTTC
j_call: TRBJ2-2; v_call: TRBV4-1; d_call: NA; clone_size: NA; cdr3_aa: CASSHRRDSYTGELFF; cdr3_nt: TGCGCCAGCAGCCACCGGCGGGACAGTTACACCGGGGAGCTGTTTTTT
j_call: TRBJ2-7; v_call: TRBV7-2; d_call: NA; clone_size: NA; cdr3_aa: CASSPWTGTYEQYF; cdr3_nt: TGTGCCAGCAGCCCCTGGACTGGCACCTACGAGCAGTACTTC
j_call: TRBJ2-1; v_call: TRBV4-1; d_call: TRBD2; clone_size: NA; cdr3_aa: CASSQGTSTLHEQFF; cdr3_nt: TGCGCCAGCAGCCAAGGGACTAGCACTCTTCATGAGCAGTTCTTC
j_call: TRBJ1-5; v_call: TRBV19; d_call: NA; clone_size: NA; cdr3_aa: CASSIGQGGNQPQHF; cdr3_nt: TGTGCCAGTAGTATAGGGCAGGGCGGAAATCAGCCCCAGCATTTT
j_call: TRBJ1-5; v_call: TRBV2; d_call: NA; clone_size: NA; cdr3_aa: CASRAPYSNQPQHF; cdr3_nt: TGTGCCAGCCGTGCCCCCTATAGCAATCAGCCCCAGCATTTT
j_call: TRBJ2-1; v_call: TRBV19; d_call: NA; clone_size: NA; cdr3_aa: CASRNGGPGTYNEQFF; cdr3_nt: TGTGCCAGTAGAAACGGCGGGCCCGGAACCTACAATGAGCAGTTCTTC
j_call: TRBJ2-1; v_call: TRBV9; d_call: TRBD2; clone_size: few; cdr3_aa: CASSPRTSEHEQFF; cdr3_nt: TGTGCCAGCAGCCCGCGGACTAGCGAACATGAGCAGTTCTTC